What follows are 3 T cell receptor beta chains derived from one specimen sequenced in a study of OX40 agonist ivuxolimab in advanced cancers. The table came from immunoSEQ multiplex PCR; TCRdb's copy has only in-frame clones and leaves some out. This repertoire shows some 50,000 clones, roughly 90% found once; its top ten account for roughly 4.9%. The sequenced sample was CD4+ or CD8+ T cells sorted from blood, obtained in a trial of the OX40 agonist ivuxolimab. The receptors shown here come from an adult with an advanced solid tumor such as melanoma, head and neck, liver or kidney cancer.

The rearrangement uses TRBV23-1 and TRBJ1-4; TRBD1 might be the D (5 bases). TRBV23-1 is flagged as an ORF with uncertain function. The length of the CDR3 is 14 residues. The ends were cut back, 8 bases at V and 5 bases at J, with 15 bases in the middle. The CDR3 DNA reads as TGCGCCAGCGCATTCAGGGTGGAGAATGAAAAACTGTTTTTT. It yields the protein CASAFRVENEKLFF.

The CDR3 DNA follows: TGTGCCATCAGTGAGTCAAAGGCTAGCGGGAGCCATTTTCAAGAGACCCAGTACTTC. Protein: CAISESKASGSHFQETQYF. The chain is built from TRBV10-3 and TRBJ2-5, with TRBD2 matching over 10 bases. CDR3 length equals 19 residues. CDR1 and CDR2 (germline): ENHRY, SYGVKD. After removal of 0 bases from V and 2 bases from J, the junction contained 12 bases not matched to a gene.

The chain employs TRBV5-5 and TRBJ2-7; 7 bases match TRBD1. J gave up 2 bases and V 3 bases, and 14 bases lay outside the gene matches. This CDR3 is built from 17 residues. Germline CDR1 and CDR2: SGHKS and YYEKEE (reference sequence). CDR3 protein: CASSSPYTGAITYEQYF. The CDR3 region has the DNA TGTGCCAGCAGCTCGCCCTACACAGGGGCGATCACCTACGAGCAGTACTTC.